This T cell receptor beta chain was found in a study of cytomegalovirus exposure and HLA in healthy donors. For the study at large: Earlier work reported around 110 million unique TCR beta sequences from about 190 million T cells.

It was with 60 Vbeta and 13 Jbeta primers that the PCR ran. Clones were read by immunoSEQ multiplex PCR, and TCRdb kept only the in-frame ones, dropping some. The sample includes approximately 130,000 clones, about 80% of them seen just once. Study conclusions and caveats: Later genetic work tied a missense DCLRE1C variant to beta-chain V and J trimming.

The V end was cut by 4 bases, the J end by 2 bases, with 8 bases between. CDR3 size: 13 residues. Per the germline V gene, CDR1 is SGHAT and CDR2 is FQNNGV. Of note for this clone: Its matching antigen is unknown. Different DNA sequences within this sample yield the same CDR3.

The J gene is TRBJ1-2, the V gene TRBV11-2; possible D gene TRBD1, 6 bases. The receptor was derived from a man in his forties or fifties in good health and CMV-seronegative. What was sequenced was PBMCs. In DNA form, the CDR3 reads TGTGCCAGCAGCTCTGGACAGAACTATGGCTACACCTTC. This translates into CASSSGQNYGYTF.